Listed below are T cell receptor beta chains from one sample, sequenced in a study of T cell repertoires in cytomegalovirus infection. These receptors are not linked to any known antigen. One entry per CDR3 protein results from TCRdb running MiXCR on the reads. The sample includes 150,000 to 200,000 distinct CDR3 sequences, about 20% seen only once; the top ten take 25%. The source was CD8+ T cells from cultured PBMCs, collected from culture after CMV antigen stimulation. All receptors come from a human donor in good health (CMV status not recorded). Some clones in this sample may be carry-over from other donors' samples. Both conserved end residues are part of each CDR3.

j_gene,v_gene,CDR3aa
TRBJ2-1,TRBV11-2,CASSLRAYYNEQFF
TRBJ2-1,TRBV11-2,CASSLAARGGNEQFF
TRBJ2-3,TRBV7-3,CASEIGQGVADTQYF
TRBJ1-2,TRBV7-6,CASSFGPTGFGYTF
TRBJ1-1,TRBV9,CASSDGTRGNTEAFF
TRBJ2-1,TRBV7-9,CASSLAGTGHEQFF
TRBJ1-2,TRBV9,CASSGTRPTKTTNYGYTF
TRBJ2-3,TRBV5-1,CASRGGIGEDTQYF
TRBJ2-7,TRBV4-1,CASSQEQGLSYEQYF
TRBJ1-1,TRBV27,CASSSGTPLTF
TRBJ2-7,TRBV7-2,CASSLELGAGVQYF
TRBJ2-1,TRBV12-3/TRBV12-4,CASSRNGLAGSYNEQFF
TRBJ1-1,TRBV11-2,CASSLDFGGRNTEAFF
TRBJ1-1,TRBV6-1,CASSEGVNTEAFF
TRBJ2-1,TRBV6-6,CASSVRGELRNYNEQFF
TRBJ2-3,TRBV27,CASIPSAGPTDTQYF
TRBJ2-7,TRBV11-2,CASGIRQGAYEQYF
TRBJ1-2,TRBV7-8,CASTSGRGPRGYTF
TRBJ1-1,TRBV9,CASSSGGSNTEAFF
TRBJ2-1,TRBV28,CASSFSREGKAEQFF
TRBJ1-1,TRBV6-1,CASSFREGGTEAFF
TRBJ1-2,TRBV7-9,CASSTTGPRYGYTF
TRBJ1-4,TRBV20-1,CSAVTRTGWEKLFF
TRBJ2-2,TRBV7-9,CASSPPDRGRFTGELFF
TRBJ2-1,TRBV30,CAWSGDPNNEQFF
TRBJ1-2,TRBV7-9,CASSPRTGGGYGYTF
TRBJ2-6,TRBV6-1,CASSEGGNRANVLTF
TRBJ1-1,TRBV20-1,CSAREFRGTTEAFF
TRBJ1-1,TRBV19,CASRYRGLNTEAFF
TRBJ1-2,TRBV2,CASSGRDGYTF
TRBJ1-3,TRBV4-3,CASSQEGDIGNTIYF
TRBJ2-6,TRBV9,CASSGRAPGANVLTF
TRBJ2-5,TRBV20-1,CGATPTSGGSQETQYF
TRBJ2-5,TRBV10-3,CAIYHRDRKTQYF
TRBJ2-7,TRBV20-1,CSARDPRSYEQYF
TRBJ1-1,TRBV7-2,CASSSWGQPNTEAFF
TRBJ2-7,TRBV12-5,CASGYSTYEQYF
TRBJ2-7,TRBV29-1,CSVARGASYEQYF
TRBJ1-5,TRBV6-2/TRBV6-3,CASRLGLSNQPQHF
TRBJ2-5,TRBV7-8,CASSGQKETQYF
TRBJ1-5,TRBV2,CASSESYTYSNQPQHF
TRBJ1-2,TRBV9,CASSVEDSRRGYTF
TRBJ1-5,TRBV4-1,CASSQEGVNQPQHF
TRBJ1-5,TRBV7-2,CASSPEGLVTQPQHF
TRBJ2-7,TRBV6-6,CASSSRQIYEQYF
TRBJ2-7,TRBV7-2,CASSGTGAGSYEQYF
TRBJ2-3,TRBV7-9,CASSALGVPNTQYF
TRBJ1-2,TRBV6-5,CASSQENYGYTF
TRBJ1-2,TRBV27,CASTPTYSDRYGYTF